This T cell receptor beta chain stems from a study of CD8 T cells in Susac syndrome. cDNA came from approximately 0.5 to 1 ug RNA primed by random hexamers. With immunoSEQ multiplex PCR, TCR beta CDR3 was amplified across 54 Vbeta and 13 Jbeta. Using its own MiXCR run on the immunoSEQ multiplex PCR reads, TCRdb lists one record per CDR3 protein. The sample includes fewer than 350,000 distinct CDR3 sequences, over 75% of them seen just once. The CDR3 is 19 amino acids. V trimming: 7 bases; J trimming: 1 base; junction bases outside the gene matches: 13. The germline gives CDR1 SGHTA, CDR2 FQGNSA. Sequencing targeted TCR beta in blood CD8+ and CD4+ T cells. The CD8+ and CD4+ T cells were negatively isolated, with the TEMRA cells enriched by FACS.

V is TRBV7-2 and J is TRBJ2-1, with 13 bases that match TRBD2. The source material was CD8+ T cells from PBMCs. The receptor comes from a human donor with multiple sclerosis. The CDR3 is CASTNPWTSGSASYNEQFF. CDR3 bases: TGTGCCAGCACCAACCCCTGGACTAGCGGGAGTGCTTCCTACAATGAGCAGTTCTTC.